This passage covers 4 T cell receptor beta chains from one sample sequenced in a study of blood T cell repertoires in COVID-19. The method was immunoSEQ multiplex PCR; TCRdb's version includes in-frame clones alone and lacks a portion of them. Counted here are 150,000 to 200,000 clones, 80% to 90% occurring once; the ten biggest clones make up approximately 15%. Sequencing used peripheral blood. The receptors come from a woman in her 70s with COVID-19, enrolled during active disease.

This sequence joins TRBV19 and TRBJ1-2; 7 bases fit TRBD1. CDR3 length: 14 amino acids. V lost 6 bases and J lost 3; bases outside the gene matches: 7. Germline CDR1 reads LNHDA; CDR2 reads SQIVND (reference sequence). The CDR3 loop is CASSPGGLDYGYTF. For the CDR3, the DNA is TGTGCCAGTAGCCCAGGGGGTTTGGACTATGGCTACACCTTC.

This clone was found once. The chain links TRBV19 to TRBJ1-1; 7 bases map to TRBD1. Germline CDR1 and CDR2: LNHDA and SQIVND (reference sequence). This CDR3 spans 14 amino acids. V shed 3 bases and J 4 bases; nucleotides not matched to a gene: 5. CDR3 sequence (DNA): TGTGCCAGTAGTATTAGACAGGGCTTCACTGAAGCTTTCTTT. It codes for CASSIRQGFTEAFF.

The chain has TRBV29-1 and TRBJ2-2, with D perhaps TRBD1 (5 bases). With 5 bases removed from V and 5 bases from J, the gap between germline ends came to 18 bases. CDR1 SQVTM and CDR2 ANQGSEA come from the germline V gene. CDR3 length: 15 amino acids. The DNA for the CDR3 is TGCAGCGTTATAAAGGGGTCTACCCTTACCGGGGAGCTGTTTTTT. Translating it yields CSVIKGSTLTGELFF.

V and J are TRBV15 and TRBJ2-1; 10 bases match TRBD2. With 0 bases clipped from V and 4 bases from J, the junction kept 3 bases outside the gene matches. The CDR3 is 16 amino acids. CDR1 is LNHNV, CDR2 YYDKDF, per germline (reference sequence). This chain's CDR3 is CATSRERTSGYNEQFF. The CDR3 DNA reads as TGTGCCACCAGCAGAGAGCGGACTAGCGGTTACAATGAGCAGTTCTTC.